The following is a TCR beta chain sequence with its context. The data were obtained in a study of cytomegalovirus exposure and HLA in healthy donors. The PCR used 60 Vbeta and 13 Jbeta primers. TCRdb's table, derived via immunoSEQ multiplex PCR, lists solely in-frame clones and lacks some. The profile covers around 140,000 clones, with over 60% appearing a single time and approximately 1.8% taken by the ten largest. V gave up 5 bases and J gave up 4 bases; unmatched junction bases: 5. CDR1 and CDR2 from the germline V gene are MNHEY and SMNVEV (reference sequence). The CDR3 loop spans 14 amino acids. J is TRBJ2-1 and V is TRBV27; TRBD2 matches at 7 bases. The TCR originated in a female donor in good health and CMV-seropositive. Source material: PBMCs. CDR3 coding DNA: TGTGCCAGCAGTGCCCTGGGACTATACAATGAGCAGTTCTTC. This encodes CASSALGLYNEQFF.